This T cell receptor (beta chain) was recorded in a study of blood T cell repertoires in COVID-19. In the study overall: The study drew acute and convalescent COVID-19 samples from the United States, Italy and Spain.

In the authors' workflow: Estimates of nucleated cell counts were drawn from the amplification of reference gene primers. Clones were read by immunoSEQ multiplex PCR, and TCRdb kept only the in-frame ones, dropping some. The V and J calls and the clone size are those of that table, but D and trimming were determined from the DNA. The profile covers about 170,000 clones, with almost 85% appearing a single time and 7.5% to 9.5% taken by the ten largest. The germline V gene encodes CDR1 SNHLY and CDR2 FYNNEI. The CDR3 consists of 12 residues. V and J are TRBV2 and TRBJ1-2; 8 bases are a match to TRBD1. Sequences were obtained from peripheral blood. The TCR comes from a man aged 35-49 years who had recovered from COVID-19. The CDR3 DNA reads TGTGCAGCGGGACAGGAAGACTATGGCTACACCTTC. This gives the protein CAAGQEDYGYTF.